This TCR beta chain was sequenced for a study of T-cell reconstitution after alpha-beta-depleted transplantation in children. Study-wide points: By one year post-transplant, T-cell counts and diversity largely arose from T cells that were newly produced. From surviving recipient T cells and thymic progenitors came the high day-60 TCRbeta diversity observed in some patients. Expanded clones from the graft, numbering several hundred, reportedly supplied alpha-beta T cells about two months after transplant.

Unique molecular identifiers were incorporated into the prepared TCRbeta library. A single record per CDR3 protein comes from TCRdb applying MiXCR to the PCR reads. Of approximately 430,000 distinct CDR3 sequences in the sample, around 15% are singletons; the top ten hold over 25%. This clonotype was counted only a few times. Its target is unknown. One end of the junction fails to match germline, which may point to a read error. Germline lookup yields CDR1 MNHNS and CDR2 SASEGT. This CDR3 spans 16 amino acids. This sample comprised PBMCs, mostly from graft donor cells, obtained 360 days after TCRalphabeta/CD19-depleted stem cell transplant. The origin of this receptor is a boy younger than two who had a stem cell transplant for Wiskott-Aldrich syndrome, so the T cells may come from the graft donor. The chain is built from TRBV6-1 and TRBJ2-2; 10 nucleotides agree with TRBD1. CDR3 DNA: TGTGCCAGCAGGCTACGACAGGGGGCGAAGACCGGGGAGCTGTTTTTT. Protein sequence: CASRLRQGAKTGELFF.